These 6 T cell receptor beta chains share one sample of origin, sequenced in a study of blood T cell repertoires in COVID-19 (dated by TCRdb to the early 2020s). The library was built by means of the immunoSEQ multiplex PCR assay. Imported from immuneACCESS, the table was reduced by TCRdb to in-frame sequences with V and J called. These copies leave out some clones; in studies compared against another copy, an unresolved V gene accounts for under half, and the cause of the remainder is not known. Here the sample has roughly 440,000 clones; about 87% occur a single time. Roughly 13% of the sample is taken by the ten largest. Specimen: peripheral blood. The receptors were gathered from a woman between 50 and 59 years old with COVID-19, enrolled during active disease.

The chain joins TRBV3-1 (or the pseudogene TRBV3-2) to TRBJ1-4; D ambiguous. This CDR3 spans 15 amino acids. Germline loops: CDR1 LGHDT, CDR2 YNNKEL (reference sequence). Trimming removed 0 bases from V and 3 bases from J, with 8 bases in between. The CDR3 region has the DNA TGTGCCAGCAGCCAAGATACCAGGTCTAATGAAAAACTGTTTTTT. It codes for CASSQDTRSNEKLFF.

The rearrangement links TRBV7-2 to TRBJ2-1; 11 positions match TRBD2. Germline trimming cut 6 bases from V and 5 bases from J; bases unmatched to any gene: 6. CDR3 length equals 15 residues. CDR1 and CDR2 from the germline V gene are SGHTA and FQGNSA. CDR3 nucleotide sequence: TGTGCCAGCAGGCCACTAGCGGGGGCGAACAATGAGCAGTTCTTC. This translates into CASRPLAGANNEQFF.

The gene calls are TRBV2 and TRBJ1-1; D is possibly TRBD1 (6 bases). This CDR3 is built from 12 residues. CDR1 and CDR2 (germline): SNHLY, FYNNEI. The V gene lost 2 bases and the J gene lost 7 bases, with 8 bases spanning the gap. The chain's CDR3 is CASSEQGNEAFF. The CDR3 nucleotides read TGTGCCAGCAGTGAACAGGGGAATGAAGCTTTCTTT.

The chain is built from TRBV4-2 and TRBJ1-3, with D uncertain. Trimming took 4 bases from V and 0 from J, leaving 13 bases between them. The CDR3 has 16 amino acids. Per germline, CDR1 LGHNA and CDR2 YNFKEQ. CDR3 region: CASSPEARISGNTIYF. CDR3 in DNA: TGTGCCAGCAGCCCCGAGGCGAGGATCTCTGGAAACACCATATATTTT.

Here the CDR3 DNA reads TGTGCCAGTAGTATAGGCCTAGGATACGAGCAGTACTTC. Encoded protein: CASSIGLGYEQYF. The gene calls are TRBV19 and TRBJ2-7; D call uncertain. The CDR3 extends over 13 amino acids. Trimming pared 1 base from V and 4 bases from J, leaving 8 bases between. Germline CDR1 LNHDA, CDR2 SQIVND (reference sequence).

This chain links TRBV5-1 with TRBJ1-6; 7 bases align to TRBD1. V dropped 3 bases and J dropped 0; count of bases not matched to a gene: 9. The CDR3 sequence is 18 residues long. Germline CDR1 reads SGHRS; CDR2 reads YFSETQ. CDR3 nucleotides: TGCGCCAGCAGCTGGACTGGGACAGCGAGCTCCTATAATTCACCCCTCCACTTT. Translating it yields CASSWTGTASSYNSPLHF.